This entry describes one TCR beta chain. Its antigen is not identified. The read ends 3 residues early relative to the CDR3; the germline J gene fills the gap. Other DNA sequences in the same sample also yield this CDR3. The data are from a study of T cells in women clearing cervical HPV infection. Study overall: Donors had HPV16-related CIN3 or worse; 2 had invasive cancer.

Generated by immunoSEQ multiplex PCR, the TCRdb table keeps only in-frame clones and is missing some. The specimen's table records 20,000 to 25,000 clones. Study-wide results and caveats: CIN3+ cases had significantly higher TCR repertoire richness than controls, but evenness did not differ.

Germline V lookup: CDR1 LNHDA, CDR2 SQIVND (reference sequence). The CDR3 loop spans 14 amino acids. Input material: blood buffy coat. The chain links TRBV19 to TRBJ2-4; possible D gene TRBD2, 6 bases. The TCR was taken from a woman aged 18 to 75 with a cervical HPV16 infection that either progressed to CIN3+ or cleared (not recorded which). Partial CDR3 DNA: TGTGCCAGTAGCCCAGTTGGGGGGTCCAAGATT. Its protein product is CASSPVGGSKI. The full CDR3 protein is CASSPVGGSKIQYF.